This T cell receptor beta chain was captured in a study of cytomegalovirus exposure and HLA in healthy donors. Study conclusions and caveats: In a later analysis, TCR beta V- and J-gene trimming showed a link to a missense DCLRE1C variant.

This cohort consisted of healthy bone marrow donors. A remark on this clone: Its antigen remains unidentified.

The PCR contained 60 Vbeta and 13 Jbeta primers. Sequencing was performed with immunoSEQ multiplex PCR; in TCRdb, only in-frame clones are kept and a portion is missing. The table lists roughly 280,000 clones, around two thirds of them singletons. The CDR3 is 18 amino acids. Germline V gene lookup returns CDR1 SGHRS and CDR2 YFSETQ. Germline trimming cut 0 bases from V and 0 bases from J; bases unmatched to any gene: 9. This TCR derives from a female donor in good health and CMV-seronegative. Sequencing used PBMCs. This chain links TRBV5-1 with TRBJ1-1; 9 positions agree with TRBD1. The CDR3 loop reads CASSLGTGTGYLNTEAFF. CDR3 sequence (DNA): TGCGCCAGCAGCTTGGGTACCGGGACAGGGTACCTGAACACTGAAGCTTTCTTT.